The 29 T cell receptor beta chains presented below share a single source sample, sequenced in a study of blood T cell repertoires in COVID-19. TCRdb's table, derived via immunoSEQ multiplex PCR, lists solely in-frame clones and lacks some. The table records 270,000 or so clones, about 81% of them present only once. The specimen was peripheral blood. The receptors were sampled from a human donor with COVID-19, enrolled during active disease. The donor label of this sample is uncertain.

The V call is TRBV10-1, the J call TRBJ2-1, with a tentative D call TRBD1 (6 bases). Trimming shortened V by 2 bases and J by 7 bases, and 18 bases separated the two germline ends. CDR1 and CDR2 from the germline V gene are WNHNN and SYGVQD (reference sequence). CDR3 length equals 16 residues. The CDR3 sequence: CASSENQGFWMNEQFF. CDR3 nucleotide sequence: TGCGCCAGCAGTGAGAACCAGGGGTTCTGGATGAATGAGCAGTTCTTC.

V and J are TRBV2 and TRBJ2-1; 8 positions agree with TRBD1. V trimming: 8 bases; J trimming: 8 bases; junction bases outside the gene matches: 8. Germline assignment: CDR1 SNHLY and CDR2 FYNNEI. The CDR3 has 13 amino acids. CDR3 bases: TGTGCCAGCTGGGGACAGGTGAGGGATGAGCAGTTCTTC. Its protein is CASWGQVRDEQFF.

This clone was found a few times. The chain carries TRBV3-1 (or the pseudogene TRBV3-2) and TRBJ1-2; maybe TRBD1 (5 bases). The germline gives CDR1 LGHDT, CDR2 YNNKEL (reference sequence). The CDR3 runs to 13 residues. V was trimmed by 6 bases and J by 8 bases, leaving 16 bases between them. CDR3 loop: CASRMEGRGGYTF. The DNA for the CDR3 is TGTGCCAGCAGGATGGAGGGGAGAGGAGGCTACACCTTC.

The chain links TRBV20-1 to TRBJ2-5; TRBD1 matches 8 bases. Per the germline V gene, CDR1 is DFQATT and CDR2 is SNEGSKA (reference sequence). The CDR3 sequence is 17 residues long. Trimming took 3 bases from V and 5 from J; bases not matched to a gene: 17. This CDR3 is CSASLGPGGSVGETQYF. The CDR3 bases are TGCAGTGCTAGTCTGGGGCCAGGGGGCAGCGTAGGCGAGACCCAGTACTTC.

This chain links TRBV4-1 with TRBJ2-3; TRBD2 agrees at 9 bases. The CDR3 loop spans 19 amino acids. The germline CDR1 and CDR2 sequences are MGHRA and YSYEKL. V lost 2 bases and J lost 2; bases outside the gene matches: 14. Here the CDR3 reads CASSQRGSGRGASTDTQYF. The CDR3 coding sequence is TGCGCCAGCAGCCAAAGGGGTAGCGGGAGAGGTGCCTCCACAGATACGCAGTATTTT.

The chain has TRBV7-9 and TRBJ2-2; no definite D call. Trimming took 2 bases from V and 1 from J, leaving 5 bases between them. Germline CDR1 reads SEHNR; CDR2 reads FQNEAQ (reference sequence). The CDR3 runs 14 residues. This chain's CDR3 is CASSLRQNTGELFF. In DNA form, the CDR3 reads TGTGCCAGCAGCTTACGACAGAACACCGGGGAGCTGTTTTTT.

The chain joins TRBV4-2 to TRBJ2-3; 7 nucleotides line up with TRBD1. Germline V gene sequence: CDR1 LGHNA, CDR2 YNFKEQ. Trimming took 4 bases from V and 2 from J; bases not matched to a gene: 9. The CDR3 loop spans 16 amino acids. The CDR3 region has the DNA TGTGCCAGCAGCCGATACAGGGGACCCCCCACAGATACGCAGTATTTT. It codes for CASSRYRGPPTDTQYF.

This chain uses TRBV10-1 with TRBJ1-3; no definite D call. V was trimmed by 3 bases and J by 1 base, leaving 4 bases between them. Germline CDR1 and CDR2: WNHNN and SYGVQD (reference sequence). CDR3 length: 13 amino acids. CDR3 amino acids: CASSDRSGNTIYF. The CDR3 DNA reads TGCGCCAGCAGTGACAGGTCTGGAAACACCATATATTTT.

Comments on this clone: The junction shows a germline mismatch at one end, possibly a read error. The gene calls are TRBV7-7 and TRBJ2-5; 9 positions match TRBD1. Per germline, CDR1 SSHAT and CDR2 FNYEAQ (reference sequence). This CDR3 comprises 15 residues. For the CDR3, the DNA is TGTGCTAGCAGCCCACAGGGGGCGCCGGCAGAGACCCAGTACTTC. Amino acid sequence: CASSPQGAPAETQYF.

The rearrangement links TRBV3-1 (or the pseudogene TRBV3-2) to TRBJ1-1; D gene unclear. Germline V lookup: CDR1 LGHDT, CDR2 YNNKEL (reference sequence). This CDR3 is built from 15 residues. Trimming left V 4 bases short and J 1 base short, with 13 bases between. The DNA of the CDR3 is TGTGCCAGCAGCCTTGAGAGCCCTGGGAACACTGAAGCTTTCTTT. Its translation is CASSLESPGNTEAFF.

The V and J genes are TRBV5-1 and TRBJ2-3; a possible D gene is TRBD2 (5 bases). Trimming left V 0 bases short and J 5 bases short, with 13 bases between. The CDR3 runs to 15 residues. Germline V lookup: CDR1 SGHRS, CDR2 YFSETQ. The CDR3 region has the DNA TGCGCCAGCAGCTTGGGTGGGAGAGGGATAGATACGCAGTATTTT. Amino acids: CASSLGGRGIDTQYF.

The count of this clone is one. The chain couples TRBV7-2 to TRBJ1-6; D is unresolved. Deletions cut 4 bases from V and 4 bases from J, with 5 bases between. Germline V gene data show CDR1 as SGHTA and CDR2 as FQGNSA. CDR3 length: 13 residues. This chain's CDR3 is CASSSVYNSPLHF. DNA of the CDR3: TGTGCCAGCAGCTCCGTTTATAATTCACCCCTCCACTTT.

The V gene is TRBV5-1, the J gene TRBJ2-5; 8 bases map to TRBD2. The ends lost 3 bases at V and 1 base at J; junction bases unmatched: 5. The CDR3 runs 15 residues. CDR1 SGHRS and CDR2 YFSETQ come from the germline V gene. The CDR3 is CASSSGGRSQETQYF. CDR3 nucleotides: TGCGCCAGCAGCTCTGGCGGGAGGAGCCAAGAGACCCAGTACTTC.

The rearrangement uses TRBV28 and TRBJ1-2; the D gene is possibly TRBD1 (5 bases). V was trimmed by 6 bases and J by 4 bases, leaving 15 bases between them. This CDR3 comprises 14 residues. The germline gives CDR1 MDHEN, CDR2 SYDVKM. The CDR3 DNA is TGTGCCAGCAGACCCGGAGACAGTTTCTATGGCTACACCTTC. Its protein product is CASRPGDSFYGYTF.

This rearrangement joins TRBV3-1 (or the pseudogene TRBV3-2) to TRBJ2-7; tentative D call: TRBD1 (6 bases). The CDR3 runs to 14 residues. Per germline, CDR1 LGHDT and CDR2 YNNKEL (reference sequence). V shed 1 base and J shed 6 bases, with 13 bases lying between them. CDR3 loop: CASSQAIRGAEQYF. Here the CDR3 DNA reads TGTGCCAGCAGCCAAGCTATCAGGGGAGCCGAGCAGTACTTC.

The chain has TRBV19 and TRBJ1-1, with TRBD1 matching over 8 bases. Trimming removed 5 bases from V and 0 bases from J; junction bases left unmatched: 5. CDR3 length equals 15 residues. Germline CDR1 and CDR2: LNHDA and SQIVND (reference sequence). The CDR3 protein is CASSGTTGVNTEAFF. DNA for the CDR3: TGTGCCAGTAGTGGAACGACAGGGGTGAACACTGAAGCTTTCTTT.

The chain couples TRBV19 to TRBJ1-1, with 8 bases lining up with TRBD1. V trimming: 5 bases; J trimming: 1 base; junction bases outside the gene matches: 6. The CDR3 has 15 residues. The germline CDR1 and CDR2 sequences are LNHDA and SQIVND (reference sequence). CDR3 DNA: TGTGCCAGTAGTTGGCCGGGACAGGAGAACACTGAAGCTTTCTTT. Protein: CASSWPGQENTEAFF.

The genes are TRBV3-1 (or the pseudogene TRBV3-2) and TRBJ2-3, with TRBD2 matching 7 bases. Germline V gene sequence: CDR1 LGHDT, CDR2 YNNKEL (reference sequence). CDR3 length: 13 residues. V gave up 1 base and J gave up 8 bases; unmatched junction bases: 3. CDR3 sequence (DNA): TGTGCCAGCAGCCAAGCAGCTAGCGGTACGCAGTATTTT. This sequence encodes CASSQAASGTQYF.

This chain joins TRBV4-3 and TRBJ2-1; no clear D. The V gene's germline CDR1 is LGHNA and CDR2 YSLEER. Trimming left V 0 bases short and J 8 bases short, with 8 bases between. This CDR3 region has 13 residues. The CDR3 nucleotides are TGCGCCAGCAGCCAAGACTTACGGGATGAGCAGTTCTTC. This encodes CASSQDLRDEQFF.

V and J are TRBV11-2 and TRBJ2-1; 7 positions agree with TRBD2. V trimming: 0 bases; J trimming: 9 bases; junction bases outside the gene matches: 11. CDR3 size: 16 residues. Germline CDR1 is SGHAT and CDR2 is FQNNGV. CDR3 sequence (DNA): TGTGCCAGCAGCTTAGATCTAGTAGCGGGCAGGATTGAGCAGTTCTTC. This gives the protein CASSLDLVAGRIEQFF.

The chain recombines TRBV7-8 with TRBJ1-5; 10 nucleotides match TRBD1. Trimming at V came to 4 bases and at J to 6 bases, leaving 12 bases not matched to a gene. The germline V gene has CDR1 SGHVS and CDR2 FQNEAQ. This CDR3 spans 17 amino acids. The CDR3 nucleotides read TGTGCCAGCAGCTCTTACCATGACAGGGGGCTAGGTCAGCCCCAGCATTTT. Translated: CASSSYHDRGLGQPQHF.

V gene TRBV5-1 combines with J gene TRBJ2-3; 9 nucleotides line up with TRBD1. Germline-derived CDR1 and CDR2 are SGHRS and YFSETQ. This CDR3 is 18 amino acids long. With 4 bases clipped from V and 1 base from J, the junction kept 13 bases outside the gene matches. The CDR3, as DNA: TGCGCCAGCAGCCTGGACGGGACAGGGTCCCTTCGCACAGATACGCAGTATTTT. As protein: CASSLDGTGSLRTDTQYF.

J is TRBJ2-5 and V is TRBV6-5; D unclear. This CDR3 is built from 13 residues. CDR1 and CDR2 (germline): MNHEY, SVGAGI. Trimming took 4 bases from V and 4 from J, leaving 10 bases between them. The CDR3 coding sequence is TGTGCCAGCAGTTTGATTGGCGGAGAGACCCAGTACTTC. Translating gives CASSLIGGETQYF.

V is TRBV6-2 or TRBV6-3 and J is TRBJ1-1; TRBD1 might be the D (6 bases). The CDR3 contains 14 residues. Germline loops: CDR1 MNHEY, CDR2 SVGEGT. V lost 5 bases, J lost 1 base, and 11 bases lay in between. This CDR3 is CASSTGQRNTEAFF. The CDR3 nucleotides read TGTGCCAGCAGTACAGGGCAGAGGAACACTGAAGCTTTCTTT.

This chain uses TRBV12-5 with TRBJ2-2; 9 nucleotides align to TRBD1. Losses at the gene ends were 0 bases for V and 3 bases for J; bases not matched to a gene: 11. This CDR3 region has 19 residues. Germline CDR1 is LGHNT and CDR2 is FRNRAP. CDR3 residues: CASGLVLHPRDRDTGELFF. As DNA, the CDR3 is TGTGCTAGTGGTTTGGTCCTTCATCCCCGGGACAGGGACACCGGGGAGCTGTTTTTT.

The rearrangement joins TRBV27 to TRBJ2-2; D might be TRBD2 (6 bases). The V gene's germline CDR1 is MNHEY and CDR2 SMNVEV (reference sequence). This CDR3 comprises 16 residues. The germline V and J ends were trimmed by 6 bases and 5 bases, with 19 bases remaining between them. The CDR3 is CASRPSGDPWTGELFF. Here the CDR3 DNA reads TGTGCCAGCAGACCATCGGGAGACCCATGGACCGGGGAGCTGTTTTTT.

V gene TRBV5-1 combines with J gene TRBJ2-7, with 7 bases matching TRBD2. V gave up 6 bases and J gave up 2 bases; unmatched junction bases: 17. This CDR3 comprises 17 residues. Germline CDR1 and CDR2: SGHRS and YFSETQ. CDR3 bases: TGCGCCAGCACCAGAGAGCCAACTAGCGCGGAACCCTACGAGCAGTACTTC. It codes for CASTREPTSAEPYEQYF.

The chain recombines TRBV9 with TRBJ2-1, with a possible D match to TRBD2 (6 bases). The germline CDR1 and CDR2 sequences are SGDLS and YYNGEE. CDR3 size: 15 residues. Trimming shortened V by 2 bases and J by 8 bases, and 17 bases separated the two germline ends. The CDR3 region is CASSVGTGTSYEQFF. CDR3 DNA sequence: TGTGCCAGCAGCGTCGGGACTGGCACATCGTATGAGCAGTTCTTC.

The chain joins TRBV7-2 to TRBJ2-2; 10 bases match TRBD2. CDR1 and CDR2 (germline): SGHTA, FQGNSA. The CDR3 consists of 16 residues. With V trimmed by 2 bases and J by 1 base, 1 base remained unmatched. CDR3 sequence: CASSLRTSGNTGELFF. In nucleotides, the CDR3 is TGTGCCAGCAGCTTACGGACTAGCGGGAACACCGGGGAGCTGTTTTTT.